These 11 T cell receptor beta chains were all obtained from the same sample, sequenced in a study of beta chain features in type 1 diabetes. Overall study findings and caveats: The study found moderately but significantly shorter TCRB CDR3s in all four CD4+ subsets of Type 1 diabetes patients.

The whole isolated RNA underwent reverse transcription, so sequencing captured expressed TCRB transcripts. Some clones are missing from TCRdb's copy, which holds only in-frame ones; the method was immunoSEQ multiplex PCR. The sample includes some 14,000 clones, around three fifths of them seen just once. Antigens of these TCRs are unknown. Sequencing was done on a sample of stem cell memory CD4+ T cells from blood. These receptors were obtained from a young woman with type 1 diabetes.

This clone was seen only a few times. This chain joins TRBV7-9 and TRBJ2-7; D perhaps matches TRBD2 (5 bases). This CDR3 region has 12 residues. Germline V gene sequence: CDR1 SEHNR, CDR2 FQNEAQ (reference sequence). The V end lost 2 bases, the J end lost 7 bases, and 9 bases lay between the germline ends. CDR3 nucleotides: TGTGCCAGCAGCTTACTGGACTCAGAGCAGTACTTC. Translation: CASSLLDSEQYF.

The V gene is TRBV7-2, the J gene TRBJ1-6; 7 bases align to TRBD1. J was trimmed by 6 bases and V by 5 bases; bases with no gene match: 4. The CDR3 length is 14 residues. The germline gives CDR1 SGHTA, CDR2 FQGNSA. The CDR3 DNA is TGTGCCAGCAGCAAGGGACAGTCTAATTCACCCCTCCACTTT. Encoded protein: CASSKGQSNSPLHF.

The chain links TRBV4-1 to TRBJ2-1; D possibly corresponds to TRBD1 (5 bases). Trimming left V 4 bases short and J 0 bases short, with 10 bases between. The germline gives CDR1 MGHRA, CDR2 YSYEKL. CDR3 length: 15 residues. This CDR3 reads CASSRQGSSYNEQFF. The DNA of the CDR3 is TGCGCCAGCAGCCGGCAGGGTAGCTCCTACAATGAGCAGTTCTTC.

CDR3 protein: CASLPTGGGSTEAFF. CDR3 nucleotides: TGTGCCAGCCTACCGACAGGGGGGGGGAGCACTGAAGCTTTCTTT. J is TRBJ1-1 and V is TRBV18; 9 nucleotides match TRBD1. Per germline, CDR1 KGHSH and CDR2 LQKENI. The ends lost 8 bases at V and 4 bases at J; junction bases unmatched: 11. The CDR3 totals 15 residues.

The chain recombines TRBV7-2 with TRBJ2-5, with 9 bases that match TRBD2. The V and J ends lost 0 bases and 9 bases, in that order; junction bases with no gene match: 11. CDR1 is SGHTA, CDR2 FQGNSA, per germline. This CDR3 region has 16 residues. The CDR3 DNA reads as TGTGCCAGCAGCTTAGCCGTCGGGGCGGGAGGGCCGTCCCAGTACTTC. Its translation: CASSLAVGAGGPSQYF.

The chain combines TRBV12-5 with TRBJ2-7; weak D call: TRBD2 (6 bases). The CDR3 runs 16 residues. The V end was cut by 2 bases, the J end by 5 bases, with 19 bases between. From germline, CDR1 is LGHNT and CDR2 FRNRAP. The CDR3 DNA reads TGTGCTAGTGGTTTGATCACCCGGTGGAGGGACCACGAGCAGTACTTC. Translation gives CASGLITRWRDHEQYF. Filled out from reference TRBV12-5 and TRBJ2-7, the complete variable domain reads DARVTQTPRHKVTEMGQEVTMRCQPILGHNTVFWYRQTMMQGLELLAYFRNRAPLDDSGMPKDRFSAEMPDATLATLKIQPSEPRDSAVYFCASGLITRWRDHEQYFGPGTRLTVT.

This sequence joins TRBV19 and TRBJ1-3; D is unresolved. This CDR3 spans 14 amino acids. Trimming took off 7 bases at V and 4 bases at J, with 14 bases between the two ends. Germline V CDR1 and CDR2: LNHDA, SQIVND (reference sequence). CDR3 DNA: TGTGCCAGTACCCCATGGAGGAGAGGAAACACCATATATTTT. Amino acids: CASTPWRRGNTIYF.

This clone was counted only a few times. V gene TRBV20-1 combines with J gene TRBJ2-7; 7 bases agree with TRBD2. Losses at the gene ends were 7 bases for V and 6 bases for J; bases not matched to a gene: 3. Germline-derived CDR1 and CDR2 are DFQATT and SNEGSKA (reference sequence). CDR3 length: 10 residues. The CDR3 DNA reads as TGCAGTGGCTGGGGGGGCGAGCAGTACTTC. This encodes CSGWGGEQYF.

The chain recombines TRBV7-3 with TRBJ2-2; 8 bases line up with TRBD2. The V and J ends lost 5 bases and 6 bases, in that order; junction bases with no gene match: 5. There are 14 residues in the CDR3. CDR1 and CDR2 (germline): SGHTA, FQGTGA. CDR3 DNA: TGTGCCAGCAGCGAGGGACTAGGGGCCGGGGAGCTGTTTTTT. Translation: CASSEGLGAGELFF.

V usage is TRBV4-2 and J usage is TRBJ1-1, with a tentative D call TRBD1 (6 bases). The V end lost 0 bases, the J end lost 6 bases, and 20 bases lay between the germline ends. This CDR3 has 17 residues. Germline lookup yields CDR1 LGHNA and CDR2 YNFKEQ. CDR3 sequence reads: CASSQDHGQSIGAEAFF. The DNA for the CDR3 is TGTGCCAGCAGCCAAGATCATGGACAGTCAATCGGGGCTGAAGCTTTCTTT.

The J gene is TRBJ2-2, the V gene TRBV5-1; 8 bases agree with TRBD1. The V gene end was trimmed by 4 bases and the J gene end by 2 bases; junction bases not matched to a gene: 4. CDR3 length: 15 residues. Looked up from germline, CDR1 is SGHRS and CDR2 is YFSETQ. The chain's CDR3 is CASSPDRVNTGELFF. CDR3 nucleotide sequence: TGCGCCAGCAGCCCGGACAGGGTAAACACCGGGGAGCTGTTTTTT.